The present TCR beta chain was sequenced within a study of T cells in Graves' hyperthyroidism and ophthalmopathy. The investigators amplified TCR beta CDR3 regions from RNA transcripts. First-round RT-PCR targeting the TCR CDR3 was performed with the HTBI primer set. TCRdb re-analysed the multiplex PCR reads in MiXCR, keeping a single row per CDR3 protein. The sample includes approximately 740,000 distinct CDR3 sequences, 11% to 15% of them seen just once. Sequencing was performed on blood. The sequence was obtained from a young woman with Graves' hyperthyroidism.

This CDR3 is CSAIKARGRQPQHF. The CDR3 DNA is TGCAGTGCTATTAAGGCAAGGGGACGTCAGCCCCAGCATTTT. The chain links TRBV20-1 to TRBJ1-5; D is possibly TRBD1 (5 bases). Trimming shortened V by 4 bases and J by 6 bases, and 16 bases separated the two germline ends. In germline, CDR1 is DFQATT, CDR2 SNEGSKA (reference sequence). The CDR3 length is 14 residues.